This TCR beta chain was captured in a study of blood T cells in healthy people across ages. A sample-barcoded 5' primer and a J-beta primer mix were used in a second PCR of roughly 6 to 12 cycles. Using its own MiXCR run on the 5' RACE reads, TCRdb lists one record per CDR3 protein. The sample includes 850,000 to 1,300,000 distinct CDR3 sequences, over 35% of them seen just once. There were at least 6 micrograms of total RNA extracted from every sample. This receptor was obtained from a woman in her sixties in good health. Sequencing was performed on blood.

The CDR3 region is CASQLSISRDTQYF. CDR3 in DNA: TGTGCCAGCCAGTTGAGTATTTCCCGGGATACGCAGTATTTT. This sequence joins TRBV12-3 or TRBV12-4 and TRBJ2-3; no reliable D call. V was cut by 8 bases and J by 6 bases, with 18 bases left in between. There are 14 residues in the CDR3.